This TCR beta chain comes out of a study of shared T cell receptors in the human thymus. TCRdb keeps only in-frame clones here, not all; method: immunoSEQ multiplex PCR. The data show more than 300,000 clones, just under 95% seen once. The CDR3 is 16 amino acids. V lost 3 bases to trimming and J lost 1 base; unmatched junction nucleotides: 4. Germline assignment: CDR1 ENHRY and CDR2 SYGVKD. The V call is TRBV10-3, the J call TRBJ1-2, with 11 bases matching TRBD1. The clonotype originates from a human donor. The specimen sequenced was thymocytes. The CDR3 sequence is CAISDSGTGGNYGYTF. The CDR3 DNA reads TGTGCCATCAGTGATTCCGGGACAGGGGGTAACTATGGCTACACCTTC.